This T cell receptor beta chain emerged from a study of cytomegalovirus exposure and HLA in healthy donors. A note on this clone: The antigen is undetermined.

General observations from the study: Across HLA loci, a later analysis found differing TCR association rates, with DRB1 most and HLA-C fewest. Most TCR sequences showed up rarely, but some public TCRs showed up in many donors. TCR beta sequences reportedly predicted most subjects' HLA-A and HLA-B alleles accurately. Association of a missense DCLRE1C variant with TCR beta V- and J-gene trimming was reported in a later analysis.

The CDR3 extends over 15 amino acids. V trimming: 3 bases; J trimming: 6 bases; junction bases outside the gene matches: 9. Germline V CDR1 and CDR2: MDHEN, SYDVKM. PCR amplification relied on 60 Vbeta primers (plus 13 Jbeta primers). Clones were read by immunoSEQ multiplex PCR, and TCRdb kept only the in-frame ones, dropping some. The profile shows over 110,000 clones, roughly 74% of them singletons. Sequenced sample: PBMCs. The chain couples TRBV28 to TRBJ1-2, with TRBD1 matching 8 bases. This sequence originates from a woman aged 40 to 50 in good health and CMV-seropositive. CDR3 sequence reads: CASSFPGGASNGYTF. As DNA, the CDR3 is TGTGCCAGCAGTTTTCCAGGGGGCGCCTCGAATGGCTACACCTTC.